What follows are 5 T cell receptor beta chains derived from one specimen sequenced in a study of T cells in Graves' hyperthyroidism and ophthalmopathy. The investigators amplified TCR beta CDR3 regions from RNA transcripts. With the HTBI primer set, the TCR CDR3 went through a first round of RT-PCR. TCRdb re-called the multiplex PCR reads through MiXCR, storing one row per CDR3 protein. The repertoire holds fewer than 650,000 distinct CDR3 sequences, about 45% seen once, with 44% in the top ten. Material: peripheral blood or thyroid tissue (not recorded which). These TCRs come from an adult woman with Graves' disease, either hyperthyroidism or ophthalmopathy (not recorded which).

This chain uses TRBV6-5 with TRBJ1-4; 7 bases fit TRBD1. Germline CDR1 and CDR2: MNHEY and SVGAGI. The CDR3 runs to 15 residues. J was trimmed by 4 bases and V by 6 bases; bases with no gene match: 8. CDR3 in DNA: TGTGCCAGCAGACCCCGAGGGGGCCGTAATGAAAAACTGTTTTTT. This codes for CASRPRGGRNEKLFF.

The chain combines TRBV7-9 with TRBJ2-7; 12 nucleotides match TRBD1. With V trimmed by 8 bases and J by 6 bases, 8 bases remained unmatched. The germline V gene encodes CDR1 SEHNR and CDR2 FQNEAQ (reference sequence). CDR3 length: 14 residues. CDR3 sequence: CASGGTGGQGEQYF. CDR3 sequence (DNA): TGTGCCAGCGGCGGGACAGGGGGCCAGGGCGAGCAGTACTTC.

To note about this clonotype: At one of its ends the junction is not consistent with the germline gene, which may arise from a read error. The chain couples TRBV15 to TRBJ2-2, with D perhaps matching TRBD2 (6 bases). In germline, CDR1 is LNHNV, CDR2 YYDKDF (reference sequence). The CDR3 loop spans 11 amino acids. For the CDR3, the DNA is TGTGCCACCAGCGAAGGCGGGGAGCTGTTCTTT. Translated: CATSEGGELFF.

The chain couples TRBV10-3 to TRBJ1-1; D unclear. With 7 bases removed from V and 8 bases from J, the gap between germline ends came to 23 bases. The CDR3 spans 15 residues. The germline CDR1 and CDR2 sequences are ENHRY and SYGVKD. The CDR3 region has the DNA TGTGCCATCAAAGACGTGGACGGAAGAACCAAGGAAGCTTTCTTT. Amino acids: CAIKDVDGRTKEAFF.

This clonotype was counted many times. This CDR3 is CASSQFLGNTIYF. CDR3 in DNA: TGTGCCAGCAGCCAGTTCTTGGGAAACACCATATATTTT. V gene TRBV3-1 combines with J gene TRBJ1-3; D call uncertain. From germline, CDR1 is LGHDT and CDR2 YNNKEL (reference sequence). This CDR3 spans 13 amino acids. The V end lost 3 bases, the J end lost 4 bases, and 7 bases lay between the germline ends.